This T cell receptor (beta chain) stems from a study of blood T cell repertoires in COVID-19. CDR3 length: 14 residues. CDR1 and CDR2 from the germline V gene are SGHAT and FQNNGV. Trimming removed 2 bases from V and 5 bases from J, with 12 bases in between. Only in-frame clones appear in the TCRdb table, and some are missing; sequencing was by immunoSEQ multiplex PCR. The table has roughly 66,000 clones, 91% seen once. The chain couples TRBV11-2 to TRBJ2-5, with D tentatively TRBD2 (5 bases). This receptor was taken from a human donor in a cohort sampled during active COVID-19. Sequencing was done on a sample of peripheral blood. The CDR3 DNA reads TGTGCCAGCAGCTTAAACGGACGGAGGGAGACCCAGTACTTC. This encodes CASSLNGRRETQYF.